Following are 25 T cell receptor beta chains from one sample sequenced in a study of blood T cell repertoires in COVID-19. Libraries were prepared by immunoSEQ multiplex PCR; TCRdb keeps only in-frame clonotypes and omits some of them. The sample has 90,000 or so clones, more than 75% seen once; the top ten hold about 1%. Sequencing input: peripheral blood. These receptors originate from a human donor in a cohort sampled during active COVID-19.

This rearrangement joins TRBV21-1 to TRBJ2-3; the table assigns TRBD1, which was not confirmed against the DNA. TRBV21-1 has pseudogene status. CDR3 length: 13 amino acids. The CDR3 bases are TGTGCCAGCAGGAAAGAACTCCCAGGGACGCAGTATTTT. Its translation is CASRKELPGTQYF.

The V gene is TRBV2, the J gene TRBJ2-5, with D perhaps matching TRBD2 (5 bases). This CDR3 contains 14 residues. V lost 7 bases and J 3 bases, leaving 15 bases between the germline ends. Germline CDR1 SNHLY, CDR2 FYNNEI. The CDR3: CASTPFTREETQYF. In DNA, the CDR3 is TGTGCCAGCACCCCCTTCACTAGGGAAGAGACCCAGTACTTC.

The CDR3 is CASNPRVGLASSTDTQYF. CDR3 bases: TGTGCCAGTAACCCCAGGGTAGGGCTAGCGTCTAGCACAGATACGCAGTATTTT. The V and J genes are TRBV19 and TRBJ2-3, with D possibly matching TRBD2 (6 bases). CDR3 length equals 18 residues. CDR1 LNHDA and CDR2 SQIVND come from the germline V gene (reference sequence). V gave up 7 bases and J gave up 0 bases, with 23 bases separating them.

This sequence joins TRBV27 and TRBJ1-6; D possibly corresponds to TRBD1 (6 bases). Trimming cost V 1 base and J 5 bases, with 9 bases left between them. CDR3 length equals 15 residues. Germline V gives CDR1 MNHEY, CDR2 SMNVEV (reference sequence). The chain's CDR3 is CASSLFRGNNSPLHF. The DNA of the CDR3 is TGTGCCAGCAGTTTATTCAGGGGTAATAATTCACCCCTCCACTTT.

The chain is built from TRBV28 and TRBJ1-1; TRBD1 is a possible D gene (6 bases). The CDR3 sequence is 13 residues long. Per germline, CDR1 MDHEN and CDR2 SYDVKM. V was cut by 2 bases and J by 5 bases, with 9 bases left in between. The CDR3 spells CASSLRRGTEAFF. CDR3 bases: TGTGCCAGCAGTTTAAGAAGGGGGACTGAAGCTTTCTTT.

CDR3 region: CASRTSGRGRQFF. CDR3 in DNA: TGTGCCAGCAGGACTAGCGGGAGAGGCCGGCAGTTCTTC. The chain couples TRBV2 to TRBJ2-1; 12 nucleotides match TRBD2. The CDR3 runs 13 residues. J lost 12 bases, V lost 6 bases, and 6 bases had no gene match. Germline CDR1 reads SNHLY; CDR2 reads FYNNEI.

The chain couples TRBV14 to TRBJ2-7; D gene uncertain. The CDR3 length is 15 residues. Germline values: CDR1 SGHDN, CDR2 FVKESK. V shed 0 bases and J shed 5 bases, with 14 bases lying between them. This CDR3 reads CASSQDLVRIHEQYF. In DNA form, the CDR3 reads TGTGCCAGCAGCCAAGATCTAGTGCGGATCCACGAGCAGTACTTC. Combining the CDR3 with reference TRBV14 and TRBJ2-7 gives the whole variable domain EAGVTQFPSHSVIEKGQTVTLRCDPISGHDNLYWYRRVMGKEIKFLLHFVKESKQDESGMPNNRFLAERTGGTYSTLKVQPAELEDSGVYFCASSQDLVRIHEQYFGPGTRLTVT.

The CDR3 DNA sequence: TGTGCCAGCAGTTTTAGAGAGAGGGGGAGAACAGATACGCAGTATTTT. It is translated as CASSFRERGRTDTQYF. This sequence joins TRBV27 and TRBJ2-3, with D tentatively TRBD1 (6 bases). Germline V lookup: CDR1 MNHEY, CDR2 SMNVEV (reference sequence). This CDR3 contains 16 residues. With 3 bases removed from V and 3 bases from J, the gap between germline ends came to 16 bases.

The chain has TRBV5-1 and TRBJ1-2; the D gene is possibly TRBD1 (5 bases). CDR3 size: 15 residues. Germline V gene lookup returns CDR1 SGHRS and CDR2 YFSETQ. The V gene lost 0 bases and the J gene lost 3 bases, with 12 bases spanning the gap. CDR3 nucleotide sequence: TGCGCCAGCAGCTTGGAGCCACAGGCCGACTATGGCTACACCTTC. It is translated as CASSLEPQADYGYTF.

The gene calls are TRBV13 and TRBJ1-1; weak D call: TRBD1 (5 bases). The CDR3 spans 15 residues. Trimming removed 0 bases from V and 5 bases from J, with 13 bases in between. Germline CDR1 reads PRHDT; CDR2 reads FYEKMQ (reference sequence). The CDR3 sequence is CASSLGGGRGTEAFF. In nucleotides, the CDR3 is TGTGCCAGCAGCTTAGGCGGAGGGCGGGGGACTGAAGCTTTCTTT.

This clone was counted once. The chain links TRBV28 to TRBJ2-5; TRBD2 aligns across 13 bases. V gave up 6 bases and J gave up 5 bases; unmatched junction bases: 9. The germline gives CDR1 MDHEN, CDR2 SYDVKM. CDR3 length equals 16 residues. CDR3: CASSITSGRAGETQYF. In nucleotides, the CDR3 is TGTGCCAGCAGCATAACTAGCGGGAGGGCCGGGGAGACCCAGTACTTC.

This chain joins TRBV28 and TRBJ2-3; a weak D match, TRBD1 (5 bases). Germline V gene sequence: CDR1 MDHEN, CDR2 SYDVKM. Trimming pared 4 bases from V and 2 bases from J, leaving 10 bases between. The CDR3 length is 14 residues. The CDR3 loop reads CASSYQGPTDTQYF. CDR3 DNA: TGTGCCAGCAGTTACCAGGGCCCCACAGATACGCAGTATTTT.

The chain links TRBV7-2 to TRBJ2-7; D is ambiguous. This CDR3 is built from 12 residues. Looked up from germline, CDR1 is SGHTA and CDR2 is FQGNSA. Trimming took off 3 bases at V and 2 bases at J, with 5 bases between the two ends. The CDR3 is CASSFYPYEQYF. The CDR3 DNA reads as TGTGCCAGCAGCTTCTACCCCTACGAGCAGTACTTC.

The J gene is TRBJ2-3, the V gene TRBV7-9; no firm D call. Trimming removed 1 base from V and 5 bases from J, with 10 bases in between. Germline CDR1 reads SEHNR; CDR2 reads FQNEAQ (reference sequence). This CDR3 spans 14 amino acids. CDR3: CASSLVPYRDTQYF. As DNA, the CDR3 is TGTGCCAGCAGCTTAGTCCCTTACAGAGATACGCAGTATTTT.

The CDR3 spells CASSRLNEQYF. The CDR3 DNA reads as TGTGCCAGCAGTCGACTAAACGAGCAGTACTTC. This rearrangement joins TRBV3-1 (or the pseudogene TRBV3-2) to TRBJ2-7; D is perhaps TRBD2 (5 bases). The germline gives CDR1 LGHDT, CDR2 YNNKEL (reference sequence). Trimming took off 6 bases at V and 5 bases at J, with 8 bases between the two ends. This CDR3 spans 11 amino acids.

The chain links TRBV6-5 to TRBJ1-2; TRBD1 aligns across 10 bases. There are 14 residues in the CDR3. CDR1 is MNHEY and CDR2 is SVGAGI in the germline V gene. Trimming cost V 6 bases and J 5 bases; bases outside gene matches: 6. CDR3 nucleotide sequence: TGTGCCAGCAGCCGGACAGGGGGTGGTTATGGCTACACCTTC. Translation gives CASSRTGGGYGYTF.

The CDR3 nucleotides read TGTGCCAGCAGTTCCTCAGGCTACTATGGCTACACCTTC. Translated, it gives CASSSSGYYGYTF. The chain recombines TRBV28 with TRBJ1-2; D remains unclear. This CDR3 has 13 residues. V was trimmed by 4 bases and J by 3 bases, leaving 9 bases between them. Germline CDR1 and CDR2: MDHEN and SYDVKM.

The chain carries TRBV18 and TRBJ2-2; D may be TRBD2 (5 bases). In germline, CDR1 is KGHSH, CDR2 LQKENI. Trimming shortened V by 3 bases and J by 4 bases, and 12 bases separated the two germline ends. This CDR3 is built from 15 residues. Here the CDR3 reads CASSPGRLATGELFF. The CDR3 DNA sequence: TGTGCCAGCTCACCCGGGCGCCTAGCCACCGGGGAGCTGTTTTTT.

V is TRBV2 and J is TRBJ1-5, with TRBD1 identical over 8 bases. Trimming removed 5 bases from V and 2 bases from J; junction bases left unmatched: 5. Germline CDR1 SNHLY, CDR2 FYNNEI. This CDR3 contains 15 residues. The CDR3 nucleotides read TGTGCCAGCAGTTCCCAGGGGGCGGGCAATCAGCCCCAGCATTTT. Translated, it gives CASSSQGAGNQPQHF. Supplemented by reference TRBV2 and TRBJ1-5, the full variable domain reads EPEVTQTPSHQVTQMGQEVILRCVPISNHLYFYWYRQILGQKVEFLVSFYNNEISEKSEIFDDQFSVERPDGSNFTLKIRSTKLEDSAMYFCASSSQGAGNQPQHFGDGTRLSIL.

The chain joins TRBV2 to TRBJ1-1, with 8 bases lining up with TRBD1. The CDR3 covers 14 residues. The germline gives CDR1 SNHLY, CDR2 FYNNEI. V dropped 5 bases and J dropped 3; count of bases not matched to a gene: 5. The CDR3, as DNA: TGTGCCAGCAGTCGCAGGGGGCGCGACACTGAAGCTTTCTTT. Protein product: CASSRRGRDTEAFF. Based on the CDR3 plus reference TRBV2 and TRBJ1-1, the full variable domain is EPEVTQTPSHQVTQMGQEVILRCVPISNHLYFYWYRQILGQKVEFLVSFYNNEISEKSEIFDDQFSVERPDGSNFTLKIRSTKLEDSAMYFCASSRRGRDTEAFFGQGTRLTVV.

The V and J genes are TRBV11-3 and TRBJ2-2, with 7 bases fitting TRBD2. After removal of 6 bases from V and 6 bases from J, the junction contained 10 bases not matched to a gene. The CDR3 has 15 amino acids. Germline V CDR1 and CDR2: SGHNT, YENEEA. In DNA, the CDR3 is TGTGCCAGCAGTTTGCGGCTAGCGGATGCCGGGGAGCTGTTTTTT. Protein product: CASSLRLADAGELFF.

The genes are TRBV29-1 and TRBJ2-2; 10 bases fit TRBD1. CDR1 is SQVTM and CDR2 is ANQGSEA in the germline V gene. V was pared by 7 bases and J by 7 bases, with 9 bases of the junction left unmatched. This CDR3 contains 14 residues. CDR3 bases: TGCAGCGGGGTTGGGACAGGGGCCGGCGGGGAGCTGTTTTTT. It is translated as CSGVGTGAGGELFF.

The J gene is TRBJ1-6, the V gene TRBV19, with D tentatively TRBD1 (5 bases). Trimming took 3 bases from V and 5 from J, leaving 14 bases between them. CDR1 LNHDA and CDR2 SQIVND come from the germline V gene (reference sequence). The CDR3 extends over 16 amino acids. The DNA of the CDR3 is TGTGCCAGTAGTATCCGGCCAGGGCGAGATAATTCACCCCTCCACTTT. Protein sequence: CASSIRPGRDNSPLHF.

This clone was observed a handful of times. The CDR3 bases are TGTGCCAGCAGCTCAGCGGGGCTAGATACGCAGTATTTT. Protein sequence: CASSSAGLDTQYF. V gene TRBV7-9 combines with J gene TRBJ2-3; 7 bases agree with TRBD2. This CDR3 comprises 13 residues. CDR1 is SEHNR and CDR2 is FQNEAQ in the germline V gene (reference sequence). Trimming at V came to 4 bases and at J to 5 bases, leaving 3 bases not matched to a gene.

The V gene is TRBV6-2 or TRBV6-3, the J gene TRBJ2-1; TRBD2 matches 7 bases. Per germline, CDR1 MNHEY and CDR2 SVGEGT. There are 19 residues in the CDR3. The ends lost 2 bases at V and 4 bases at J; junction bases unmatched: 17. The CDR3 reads CASSYRTSGPGGGYNEQFF. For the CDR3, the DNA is TGTGCCAGCAGTTACCGAACGTCGGGACCTGGGGGGGGGTACAATGAGCAGTTCTTC.